The rows below give T cell receptor beta chains drawn from one sample of a study of blood T cell repertoires in COVID-19. Measured with immunoSEQ multiplex PCR; TCRdb has only the in-frame clones, and not every one. The sample comprises about 190,000 clones, roughly 90% of which are singletons, and around 1.5% rests with the top ten. Sequenced material: peripheral blood. The receptors shown here come from a young man with active or convalescent COVID-19. Each CDR3 is given without its conserved first and last residue. Each record gives: D gene, J gene, V gene, CDR3 protein. The D gene is left open where the match is weak.

TRBD1,TRBJ2-7,TRBV27,ASSSGQMSSYEQY
TRBD1,TRBJ1-2,TRBV6-6,ASSDEGAGGYT
TRBD2,TRBJ2-7,TRBV19,ASSITSGRWYEQY
-,TRBJ1-1,TRBV7-9,ASSPGLNTEAF
-,TRBJ1-6,TRBV12-3/TRBV12-4,ASSLVSDSPLH
TRBD2,TRBJ2-1,TRBV13,ASSLRLADNEQF
-,TRBJ2-1,TRBV5-8,ASSLGTYNEQF
TRBD1,TRBJ1-2,TRBV7-9,ASSDSTGLNYGYT
-,TRBJ1-3,TRBV19,ASRGQGPVYSGNTIY
-,TRBJ2-1,TRBV7-9,ASSLGSGSSSYNEQF
-,TRBJ1-5,TRBV2,ASRRLSNQPQH
-,TRBJ2-7,TRBV6-2/TRBV6-3,ASSYFRSKPYEQY
-,TRBJ1-2,TRBV7-2,ASSADRSMYGYT
-,TRBJ1-6,TRBV18,ASSPVRASEGYNSPLH
-,TRBJ1-1,TRBV10-3,AIRGQKNTEAF
-,TRBJ1-1,TRBV30,AWTYGLNTEAF
TRBD1,TRBJ1-6,TRBV27,ASSSPGTDNSPLH
-,TRBJ2-3,TRBV7-9,ASSLSAGYTDTQY
-,TRBJ1-1,TRBV5-4,ASSLDTNTEAF
-,TRBJ2-1,TRBV12-3/TRBV12-4,ATKGLINEQF
-,TRBJ2-3,TRBV14,ASSQEPGWADTQY
TRBD1,TRBJ2-7,TRBV5-8,ASSRRTGLRGEQY
-,TRBJ1-1,TRBV3-1/TRBV3-2,ASSSLGGVEAF
TRBD1,TRBJ2-7,TRBV19,ASSNSGQSFYEQY
-,TRBJ1-2,TRBV7-3,ASSLTANLVGSYGYT
-,TRBJ1-4,TRBV20-1,SASRVSVSNEKLF
TRBD2,TRBJ2-1,TRBV5-4,ASSKGLADEQF
TRBD2,TRBJ2-7,TRBV6-2/TRBV6-3,ASSYPRLAGFSSYEQY
TRBD2,TRBJ2-2,TRBV5-4,ASSLGASGNTGELF
TRBD1,TRBJ1-2,TRBV7-3,ASSQGANTGNYGYT
-,TRBJ2-3,TRBV15,ATSRDGEASVDTQY
-,TRBJ2-7,TRBV18,ASSRYDSYEQY
TRBD1,TRBJ2-7,TRBV30,AWTTGTGSREQY
TRBD1,TRBJ2-7,TRBV18,ASSSKDRGDFYEQY
TRBD1,TRBJ1-2,TRBV2,ASNPGQGIYGYT
TRBD2,TRBJ2-1,TRBV16,ASSMRAGGYYNEQF
-,TRBJ1-2,TRBV30,AWIRDTYGYT